The 26 T cell receptor beta chains reported below all come from one sample, sequenced in a study of T cell changes during pregnancy in multiple sclerosis. Clones were read by immunoSEQ multiplex PCR, and TCRdb kept only the in-frame ones, dropping some. Of 35,000 to 45,000 clones in the sample, around 90% were seen once. The sample here was CD4+ T cells from peripheral blood mononuclear cells, taken before pregnancy. The receptors were gathered from a female donor with multiple sclerosis, enrolled in a pregnancy study.

The V call is TRBV29-1, the J call TRBJ1-1; D is uncertain. Trimming cost V 6 bases and J 1 base, with 9 bases left between them. This CDR3 region has 12 residues. Germline values: CDR1 SQVTM, CDR2 ANQGSEA. CDR3 nucleotides: TGCAGCGTAGCGGGCCCGAACACTGAAGCTTTCTTT. It codes for CSVAGPNTEAFF.

J is TRBJ1-6 and V is TRBV29-1; 8 bases are shared with TRBD1. The CDR3 has 14 residues. Germline values: CDR1 SQVTM, CDR2 ANQGSEA. V was clipped by 5 bases and J by 5 bases; unmatched bases: 5. In DNA, the CDR3 is TGCAGCGTTCGACAGGGGCGACATAATTCACCCCTCCACTTT. It yields the protein CSVRQGRHNSPLHF.

This sequence joins TRBV9 and TRBJ2-7, with 8 bases aligning to TRBD2. The germline gives CDR1 SGDLS, CDR2 YYNGEE. This CDR3 spans 19 amino acids. J lost 5 bases, V lost 0 bases, and 19 bases had no gene match. CDR3 DNA: TGTGCCAGCAGCGTAGGGAGGGGGTTCGGGACCGGGAGGGAAGACGAGCAGTACTTC. Its translation: CASSVGRGFGTGREDEQYF.

The DNA of the CDR3 is TGTGCCAGCAGCGCCAACCGGGACAGGGGAGGCTACACCTTC. The encoded protein is CASSANRDRGGYTF. The chain uses TRBV11-1 and TRBJ1-2; 10 bases are shared with TRBD1. Per germline, CDR1 SGHAT and CDR2 FQDESV (reference sequence). Trimming took 5 bases from V and 8 from J; bases not matched to a gene: 8. The CDR3 extends over 14 amino acids.

The chain joins TRBV5-4 to TRBJ2-3; D possibly corresponds to TRBD1 (6 bases). Germline V gene sequence: CDR1 SGHNT, CDR2 YYREEE (reference sequence). This CDR3 has 14 residues. Trimming took 4 bases from V and 6 from J, leaving 15 bases between them. This CDR3 reads CASSPVGGRDTQYF. The CDR3 nucleotides are TGTGCCAGCAGCCCTGTAGGGGGTAGGGATACGCAGTATTTT.

This chain uses TRBV28 with TRBJ1-1, with 7 bases that match TRBD1. Germline V lookup: CDR1 MDHEN, CDR2 SYDVKM. This CDR3 comprises 15 residues. V dropped 4 bases and J dropped 2; count of bases not matched to a gene: 7. CDR3 sequence: CASSYQQGLNTEAFF. The CDR3 DNA reads as TGTGCCAGCAGTTACCAACAGGGGCTTAACACTGAAGCTTTCTTT.

The chain links TRBV18 to TRBJ2-5; 7 nucleotides line up with TRBD2. With 2 bases clipped from V and 4 bases from J, the junction kept 7 bases outside the gene matches. From germline, CDR1 is KGHSH and CDR2 LQKENI. The CDR3 runs 15 residues. CDR3 DNA: TGTGCCAGCTCACCAAGGGAGGGAACGTCAGAGACCCAGTACTTC. This translates into CASSPREGTSETQYF.

The chain employs TRBV9 and TRBJ1-1, with 8 bases that match TRBD1. J gave up 5 bases and V 3 bases, and 6 bases lay outside the gene matches. Per the germline V gene, CDR1 is SGDLS and CDR2 is YYNGEE. This CDR3 is 14 amino acids long. The CDR3: CASSGTGGITEAFF. The CDR3 DNA reads TGTGCCAGCAGCGGAACAGGGGGGATTACTGAAGCTTTCTTT.

The CDR3: CASRTTGATEAFF. For the CDR3, the DNA is TGTGCCAGCAGGACTACAGGGGCCACTGAAGCTTTCTTT. The chain employs TRBV2 and TRBJ1-1, with TRBD1 matching 7 bases. Germline assignment: CDR1 SNHLY and CDR2 FYNNEI. The CDR3 is 13 residues long. Trimming removed 6 bases from V and 4 bases from J; junction bases left unmatched: 5.

The gene calls are TRBV29-1 and TRBJ2-3; the D gene is possibly TRBD2 (6 bases). This CDR3 spans 14 amino acids. V lost 6 bases, J lost 0 bases, and 13 bases lay in between. CDR1 and CDR2 from the germline V gene are SQVTM and ANQGSEA. In nucleotides, the CDR3 is TGCAGCGTAGGAGGGGCCCCTAGCACAGATACGCAGTATTTT. It specifies CSVGGAPSTDTQYF.

This clone was counted only a few times. The V and J genes are TRBV5-1 and TRBJ2-1, with TRBD2 matching over 10 bases. The V gene's germline CDR1 is SGHRS and CDR2 YFSETQ. The CDR3 length is 15 residues. J was trimmed by 8 bases and V by 2 bases; bases with no gene match: 7. CDR3 loop: CASSFQRGGLDEQFF. Written as DNA, the CDR3 is TGCGCCAGCAGCTTCCAGCGGGGGGGCTTGGATGAGCAGTTCTTC.

The CDR3 is CASSLGSGGGNQPQHF. In DNA form, the CDR3 reads TGTGCCAGCAGCTTAGGATCGGGGGGAGGCAATCAGCCCCAGCATTTT. The chain uses TRBV7-9 and TRBJ1-5, with a possible D match to TRBD1 (5 bases). The V and J ends lost 1 base and 2 bases respectively, with 12 bases between them. The CDR3 spans 16 residues. From germline, CDR1 is SEHNR and CDR2 FQNEAQ (reference sequence).

The count of this clone is one. The chain links TRBV2 to TRBJ2-3; D not resolved. Trimming left V 4 bases short and J 4 bases short, with 3 bases between. Per germline, CDR1 SNHLY and CDR2 FYNNEI. The CDR3 sequence is 11 residues long. CDR3 loop: CASSVSDTQYF. The CDR3, as DNA: TGTGCCAGCAGTGTATCAGATACGCAGTATTTT.

The chain has TRBV5-1 and TRBJ1-2; 10 bases are a match to TRBD1. V lost 4 bases to trimming and J lost 0 bases; unmatched junction nucleotides: 6. Germline CDR1 is SGHRS and CDR2 is YFSETQ. The CDR3 contains 16 residues. This CDR3 reads CASSKGQGIPNYGYTF. In DNA form, the CDR3 reads TGCGCCAGCAGCAAGGGACAGGGGATACCTAACTATGGCTACACCTTC. Supplemented by reference TRBV5-1 and TRBJ1-2, the full variable domain reads KAGVTQTPRYLIKTRGQQVTLSCSPISGHRSVSWYQQTPGQGLQFLFEYFSETQRNKGNFPGRFSGRQFSNSRSEMNVSTLELGDSALYLCASSKGQGIPNYGYTFGSGTRLTVV.

This chain uses TRBV5-1 with TRBJ1-2; 7 bases agree with TRBD1. J gave up 2 bases and V 4 bases, and 2 bases lay outside the gene matches. The CDR3 has 13 amino acids. Germline V gene data show CDR1 as SGHRS and CDR2 as YFSETQ. This chain's CDR3 is CASSGTVNYGYTF. The CDR3 nucleotides are TGCGCCAGCAGCGGGACAGTCAACTATGGCTACACCTTC.

The J gene is TRBJ2-5, the V gene TRBV7-3, with TRBD2 matching over 9 bases. Germline V CDR1 and CDR2: SGHTA, FQGTGA. Trimming removed 4 bases from V and 5 bases from J; junction bases left unmatched: 2. The CDR3 loop spans 13 amino acids. The CDR3 nucleotides are TGTGCCAGCAGCTCCGGACTAGCGGAGACCCAGTACTTC. The encoded protein is CASSSGLAETQYF.

This rearrangement joins TRBV7-3 to TRBJ2-1; D unresolved. The V end lost 0 bases, the J end lost 6 bases, and 6 bases lay between the germline ends. This CDR3 has 13 residues. The germline gives CDR1 SGHTA, CDR2 FQGTGA. CDR3 DNA sequence: TGTGCCAGCAGCTTAACTACCGGCAATGAGCAGTTCTTC. Protein sequence: CASSLTTGNEQFF.

V usage is TRBV19 and J usage is TRBJ2-3, with TRBD2 matching over 11 bases. CDR3 size: 14 residues. CDR1 and CDR2 from the germline V gene are LNHDA and SQIVND (reference sequence). The CDR3 reads CVTVTSGARGTQYF. CDR3 nucleotide sequence: TGTGTCACCGTGACTAGCGGGGCCCGGGGTACGCAGTATTTT.

This clone was detected a few times. The rearrangement joins TRBV29-1 to TRBJ1-2; the D is unclear. The CDR3 contains 12 residues. Germline V gene lookup returns CDR1 SQVTM and CDR2 ANQGSEA. V was pared by 3 bases and J by 11 bases, with 16 bases between. The CDR3 sequence is CSVEDLVTAYTF. The DNA of the CDR3 is TGCAGCGTTGAGGATTTGGTAACAGCTTACACCTTC.

The chain couples TRBV5-1 to TRBJ1-1, with TRBD1 matching over 9 bases. The CDR3 contains 14 residues. Germline V lookup: CDR1 SGHRS, CDR2 YFSETQ. With V trimmed by 1 base and J by 5 bases, 3 bases remained unmatched. CDR3 DNA: TGCGCCAGCAGCTTGAGGGACAGGGTTACTGAAGCTTTCTTT. It codes for CASSLRDRVTEAFF.

V is TRBV18 and J is TRBJ1-1, with D possibly matching TRBD1 (6 bases). Germline V gives CDR1 KGHSH, CDR2 LQKENI. This CDR3 contains 14 residues. V was pared by 6 bases and J by 3 bases, with 14 bases between. CDR3 region: CASSPGGQDTEAFF. CDR3 DNA: TGTGCCAGCTCCCCGGGGGGGCAGGACACTGAAGCTTTCTTT.

This rearrangement joins TRBV2 to TRBJ1-2; no clear D. The CDR3 runs 15 residues. Per germline, CDR1 SNHLY and CDR2 FYNNEI. V lost 5 bases, J lost 0 bases, and 13 bases lay in between. The CDR3 loop reads CASSPTLTANYGYTF. In nucleotides, the CDR3 is TGTGCCAGCAGTCCCACTCTAACCGCTAACTATGGCTACACCTTC. Complete variable domain (other parts from reference TRBV2 and TRBJ1-2): EPEVTQTPSHQVTQMGQEVILRCVPISNHLYFYWYRQILGQKVEFLVSFYNNEISEKSEIFDDQFSVERPDGSNFTLKIRSTKLEDSAMYFCASSPTLTANYGYTFGSGTRLTVV.

V and J are TRBV7-2 and TRBJ2-7, with 12 bases matching TRBD2. Germline V gives CDR1 SGHTA, CDR2 FQGNSA. The CDR3 is made up of 15 amino acids. V was pared by 4 bases and J by 7 bases, with 8 bases of the junction left unmatched. The CDR3 region is CASSWLAGGFREQYF. CDR3 bases: TGTGCCAGCAGCTGGCTAGCGGGGGGGTTCCGGGAGCAGTACTTC.

This clone was seen more than once but under ten times. J is TRBJ1-1 and V is TRBV25-1; TRBD1 might be the D (6 bases). Germline CDR1 MGHDK, CDR2 SYGVNS. The CDR3 runs 16 residues. Trimming left V 1 base short and J 1 base short, with 13 bases between. CDR3: CASSELGTKSNTEAFF. DNA for the CDR3: TGTGCCAGCAGTGAATTGGGGACAAAATCGAACACTGAAGCTTTCTTT.

The chain couples TRBV4-2 to TRBJ1-4; 7 bases agree with TRBD1. With V trimmed by 4 bases and J by 8 bases, 7 bases remained unmatched. This CDR3 has 14 amino acids. CDR1 LGHNA and CDR2 YNFKEQ come from the germline V gene. In nucleotides, the CDR3 is TGTGCCAGCAGCCGATCCGGGACAGAGGAAAAACTGTTTTTT. Translating it yields CASSRSGTEEKLFF.

The rearrangement links TRBV5-1 to TRBJ2-1; D might be TRBD2 (5 bases). V was pared by 2 bases and J by 0 bases, with 6 bases between. Per germline, CDR1 SGHRS and CDR2 YFSETQ. The CDR3 runs to 14 residues. The chain's CDR3 is CASSLADSYNEQFF. In nucleotides, the CDR3 is TGCGCCAGCAGCTTAGCGGACTCCTACAATGAGCAGTTCTTC.